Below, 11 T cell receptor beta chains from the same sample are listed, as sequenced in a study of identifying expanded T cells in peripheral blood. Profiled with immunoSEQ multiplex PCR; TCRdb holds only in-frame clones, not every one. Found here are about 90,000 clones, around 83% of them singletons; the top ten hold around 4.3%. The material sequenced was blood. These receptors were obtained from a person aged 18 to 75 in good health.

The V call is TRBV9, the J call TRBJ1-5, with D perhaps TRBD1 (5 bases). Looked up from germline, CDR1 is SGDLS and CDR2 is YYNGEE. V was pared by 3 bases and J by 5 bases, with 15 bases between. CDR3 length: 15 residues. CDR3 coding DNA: TGTGCCAGCAGCGCTCACGGGGCTTGGGATCAGCCCCAGCATTTT. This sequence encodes CASSAHGAWDQPQHF. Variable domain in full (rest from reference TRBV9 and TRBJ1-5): DSGVTQTPKHLITATGQRVTLRCSPRSGDLSVYWYQQSLDQGLQFLIQYYNGEERAKGNILERFSAQQFPDLHSELNLSSLELGDSALYFCASSAHGAWDQPQHFGDGTRLSIL.

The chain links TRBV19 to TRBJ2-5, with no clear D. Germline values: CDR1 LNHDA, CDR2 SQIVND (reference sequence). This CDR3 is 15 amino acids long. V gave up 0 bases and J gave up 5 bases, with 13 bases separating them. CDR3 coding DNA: TGTGCCAGTAGTATAGATTTCGGGTCTCCGGAGACCCAGTACTTC. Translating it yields CASSIDFGSPETQYF.

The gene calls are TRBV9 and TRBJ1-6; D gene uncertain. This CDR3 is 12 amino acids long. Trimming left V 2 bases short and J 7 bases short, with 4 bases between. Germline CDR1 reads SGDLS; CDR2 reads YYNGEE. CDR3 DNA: TGTGCCAGCAGCGTTGGCAATTCACCCCTCCACTTT. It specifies CASSVGNSPLHF.

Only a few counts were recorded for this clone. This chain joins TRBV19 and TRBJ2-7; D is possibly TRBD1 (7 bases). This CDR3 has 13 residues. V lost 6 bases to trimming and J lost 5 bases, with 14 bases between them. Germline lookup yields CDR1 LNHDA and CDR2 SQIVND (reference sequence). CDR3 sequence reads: CASSGGGKDEQYF. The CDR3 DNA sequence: TGTGCCAGTAGCGGAGGGGGCAAAGACGAGCAGTACTTC.

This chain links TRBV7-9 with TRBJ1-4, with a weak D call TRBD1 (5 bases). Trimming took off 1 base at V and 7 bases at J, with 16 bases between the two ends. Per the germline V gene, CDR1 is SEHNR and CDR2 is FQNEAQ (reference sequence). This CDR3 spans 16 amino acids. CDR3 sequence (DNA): TGTGCCAGCAGCTTAGTTAGGGGTGGTTACGGTGAAAAACTGTTTTTT. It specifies CASSLVRGGYGEKLFF. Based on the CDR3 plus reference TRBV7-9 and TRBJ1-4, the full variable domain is DTGVSQNPRHKITKRGQNVTFRCDPISEHNRLYWYRQTLGQGPEFLTYFQNEAQLEKSRLLSDRFSAERPKGSFSTLEIQRTEQGDSAMYLCASSLVRGGYGEKLFFGSGTQLSVL.

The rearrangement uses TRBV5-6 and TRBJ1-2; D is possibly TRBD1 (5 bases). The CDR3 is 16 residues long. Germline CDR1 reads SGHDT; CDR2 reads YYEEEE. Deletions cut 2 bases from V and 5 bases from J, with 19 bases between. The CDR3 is CASSFTTTGAKYGYTF. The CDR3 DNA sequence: TGTGCCAGCAGCTTCACCACTACAGGTGCAAAATATGGCTACACCTTC.

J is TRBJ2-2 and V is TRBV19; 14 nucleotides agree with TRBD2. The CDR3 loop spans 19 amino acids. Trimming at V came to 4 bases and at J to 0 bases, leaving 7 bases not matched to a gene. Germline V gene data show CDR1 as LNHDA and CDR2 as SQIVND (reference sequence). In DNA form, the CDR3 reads TGTGCCAGTAGTAAGCCCCGGACTAGCGGGGGGACGAACACCGGGGAGCTGTTTTTT. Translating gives CASSKPRTSGGTNTGELFF.

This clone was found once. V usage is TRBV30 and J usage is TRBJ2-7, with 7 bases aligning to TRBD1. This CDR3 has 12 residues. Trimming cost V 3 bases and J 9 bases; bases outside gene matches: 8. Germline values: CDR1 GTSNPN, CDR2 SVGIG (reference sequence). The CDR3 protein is CAWRAPSGGQYF. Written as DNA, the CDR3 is TGTGCCTGGAGAGCCCCCTCAGGGGGGCAGTACTTC.

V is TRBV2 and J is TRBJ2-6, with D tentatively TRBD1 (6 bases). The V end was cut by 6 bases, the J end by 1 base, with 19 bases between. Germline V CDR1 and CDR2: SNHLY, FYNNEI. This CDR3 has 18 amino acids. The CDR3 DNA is TGTGCCAGCAGCCGTAGTAACAGGGTCTTGTCTGGGGCCAACGTCCTGACTTTC. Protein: CASSRSNRVLSGANVLTF.

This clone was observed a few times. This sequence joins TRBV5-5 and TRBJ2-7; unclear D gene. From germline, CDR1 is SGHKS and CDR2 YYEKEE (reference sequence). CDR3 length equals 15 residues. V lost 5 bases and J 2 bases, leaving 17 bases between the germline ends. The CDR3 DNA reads TGTGCCAGCAGTTACGGTTTACAGAGTGCCTACGAGCAGTACTTC. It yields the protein CASSYGLQSAYEQYF.

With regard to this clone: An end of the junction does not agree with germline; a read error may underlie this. CDR3: CASREDYGEQFF. The CDR3 nucleotides read TGTGCCAGCAGGGAAGACTACGGAGAGCAGTTCTTC. The chain links TRBV2 to TRBJ2-1; tentatively, D is TRBD2 (5 bases). The CDR3 extends over 12 amino acids. From germline, CDR1 is SNHLY and CDR2 FYNNEI.